The 17 T cell receptor beta chains given below trace back to one sample, sequenced in a study of OX40 agonist ivuxolimab in advanced cancers. Some clones are missing from TCRdb's copy, which holds only in-frame ones; the method was immunoSEQ multiplex PCR. Of approximately 160,000 clones listed, 94% were seen once; the top ten hold around 0.28%. Sample: CD4+ or CD8+ T cells sorted from blood, taken in a trial of the OX40 agonist ivuxolimab. The receptors come from an adult with an advanced solid tumor such as melanoma, head and neck, liver or kidney cancer.

V and J are TRBV18 and TRBJ2-1; 7 bases are a match to TRBD2. The germline V gene has CDR1 KGHSH and CDR2 LQKENI. The CDR3 runs to 13 residues. Trimming took 0 bases from V and 7 from J; bases not matched to a gene: 0. This CDR3 is CASSPPGGNEQFF. DNA of the CDR3: TGTGCCAGCTCACCACCCGGGGGGAATGAGCAGTTCTTC.

The V call is TRBV29-1, the J call TRBJ1-1, with 7 bases identical to TRBD1. The CDR3 has 14 residues. The junction had 14 bases not matched to a gene; V was cut back by 7 bases and J by 6 bases. Germline CDR1 and CDR2: SQVTM and ANQGSEA. This CDR3 is CSAHHTGERSEAFF. The CDR3 nucleotides are TGCAGCGCTCACCATACAGGGGAAAGATCTGAAGCTTTCTTT.

This chain joins TRBV7-2 and TRBJ2-5; weak D call: TRBD1 (5 bases). Germline V lookup: CDR1 SGHTA, CDR2 FQGNSA. This CDR3 has 13 amino acids. V was pared by 7 bases and J by 1 base, with 10 bases between. CDR3 in amino acids: CASTQRGQETQYF. As DNA, the CDR3 is TGTGCCAGCACCCAAAGGGGCCAAGAGACCCAGTACTTC.

The chain has TRBV29-1 and TRBJ1-1; weak D call: TRBD1 (6 bases). The CDR3 is 13 residues long. Germline-derived CDR1 and CDR2 are SQVTM and ANQGSEA. V lost 5 bases, J lost 2 bases, and 12 bases lay in between. CDR3 sequence reads: CSVRRTVNTEAFF. Written as DNA, the CDR3 is TGCAGCGTTCGGCGGACAGTTAACACTGAAGCTTTCTTT.

The chain links TRBV7-2 to TRBJ2-3; TRBD2 is a possible D gene (6 bases). V shed 5 bases and J shed 1 base, with 13 bases lying between them. The CDR3 is made up of 15 amino acids. Germline V gene lookup returns CDR1 SGHTA and CDR2 FQGNSA. CDR3 sequence reads: CASSRGGGGTDTQYF. The CDR3, as DNA: TGTGCCAGCAGCCGCGGTGGCGGGGGCACAGATACGCAGTATTTT.

The chain carries TRBV18 and TRBJ1-4, with D possibly being TRBD1 (5 bases). This CDR3 region has 15 residues. V was cut by 3 bases and J by 8 bases, with 16 bases left in between. Germline CDR1 reads KGHSH; CDR2 reads LQKENI. CDR3 region: CASSPGSGVGEKLFF. DNA of the CDR3: TGTGCCAGCTCACCCGGATCGGGGGTAGGGGAAAAACTGTTTTTT.

The chain joins TRBV28 to TRBJ2-7, with D perhaps TRBD1 (5 bases). Germline loops: CDR1 MDHEN, CDR2 SYDVKM. V was shortened by 6 bases and J by 0 bases, with 12 bases between the two germline ends. This CDR3 spans 14 amino acids. CDR3 amino acids: CASRPQGFSYEQYF. In DNA form, the CDR3 reads TGTGCCAGCAGGCCCCAGGGCTTCTCCTACGAGCAGTACTTC.

A single count supports this clone. V gene TRBV5-4 combines with J gene TRBJ1-1; 8 bases agree with TRBD1. V trimming: 4 bases; J trimming: 3 bases; junction bases outside the gene matches: 8. There are 15 residues in the CDR3. Germline V lookup: CDR1 SGHNT, CDR2 YYREEE (reference sequence). DNA for the CDR3: TGTGCCAGCAGCGCGGCGGACAGGGACGACACTGAAGCTTTCTTT. It yields the protein CASSAADRDDTEAFF.

This clone was recorded once. This chain uses TRBV7-2 with TRBJ1-2; D perhaps matches TRBD1 (5 bases). With 1 base removed from V and 7 bases from J, the gap between germline ends came to 19 bases. The CDR3 is 16 residues long. Looked up from germline, CDR1 is SGHTA and CDR2 is FQGNSA. The DNA of the CDR3 is TGTGCCAGCAGCTTAGACCGGGACCCCCGACGAGGTGGCTACACCTTC. Amino acids: CASSLDRDPRRGGYTF.

The CDR3 DNA reads TGTGCCAGCAGCAGACGCTATGGCTACACCTTC. Translation gives CASSRRYGYTF. The chain uses TRBV28 and TRBJ1-2; unclear D gene. V was cut by 6 bases and J by 4 bases, with 6 bases left in between. The CDR3 covers 11 residues. Per the germline V gene, CDR1 is MDHEN and CDR2 is SYDVKM.

The J gene is TRBJ2-7, the V gene TRBV6-6; the match to TRBD1 covers 7 bases. The germline gives CDR1 MNHNY, CDR2 SVGAGI (reference sequence). The trim removed 5 bases at V and 0 bases at J, leaving 7 bases unmatched. CDR3 length: 15 amino acids. The CDR3 coding sequence is TGTGCCAGCAGTGATCCGGGACAGAACTCCTACGAGCAGTACTTC. The encoded protein is CASSDPGQNSYEQYF.

The V gene is TRBV4-3, the J gene TRBJ1-3; D remains unclear. V dropped 2 bases and J dropped 2 bases, with 16 bases sitting between them. Germline V gene data show CDR1 as LGHNA and CDR2 as YSLEER. The CDR3 sequence is 17 residues long. The CDR3 bases are TGCGCCAGCAGCCAAAACATGGGCGGGGTCACTGGAAACACCATATATTTT. Its protein product is CASSQNMGGVTGNTIYF.

The rearrangement links TRBV5-4 to TRBJ1-4; 8 bases fit TRBD1. The trim removed 3 bases at V and 7 bases at J, leaving 11 bases unmatched. The CDR3 has 16 residues. The germline V gene encodes CDR1 SGHNT and CDR2 YYREEE (reference sequence). The CDR3 spells CASSSPGQGGTEKLFF. In DNA form, the CDR3 reads TGTGCCAGCAGCTCACCCGGACAGGGAGGGACTGAAAAACTGTTTTTT.

The rearrangement links TRBV27 to TRBJ1-1, with D maybe TRBD1 (5 bases). The V and J ends lost 2 bases and 7 bases respectively, with 23 bases between them. The CDR3 contains 17 residues. CDR1 is MNHEY and CDR2 is SMNVEV in the germline V gene (reference sequence). The chain's CDR3 is CASSLLRTGTEFFEAFF. DNA for the CDR3: TGTGCCAGCAGTTTACTTCGAACCGGGACGGAATTTTTTGAAGCTTTCTTT.

The gene calls are TRBV7-2 and TRBJ2-2; D tentatively reads TRBD1 or TRBD2 (5 bases each). This CDR3 has 17 amino acids. The V gene's germline CDR1 is SGHTA and CDR2 FQGNSA. Trimming cost V 4 bases and J 2 bases, with 17 bases left between them. CDR3 DNA sequence: TGTGCCAGCAGCTCCCCTCCGGGACGGAGAAACACCGGGGAGCTGTTTTTT. It is translated as CASSSPPGRRNTGELFF.

The chain carries TRBV5-1 and TRBJ1-6, with 7 bases lining up with TRBD1. The CDR3 has 15 residues. V shed 0 bases and J 7 bases; nucleotides not matched to a gene: 4. The germline CDR1 and CDR2 sequences are SGHRS and YFSETQ. CDR3 sequence: CASSLATGVNSPLHF. DNA for the CDR3: TGCGCCAGCAGCTTGGCTACAGGGGTGAATTCACCCCTCCACTTT. Using reference TRBV5-1 and TRBJ1-6 for the parts outside the CDR3, the full variable domain is KAGVTQTPRYLIKTRGQQVTLSCSPISGHRSVSWYQQTPGQGLQFLFEYFSETQRNKGNFPGRFSGRQFSNSRSEMNVSTLELGDSALYLCASSLATGVNSPLHFGNGTRLTVT.

V is TRBV5-1 and J is TRBJ2-5; D gene ambiguous. Germline V lookup: CDR1 SGHRS, CDR2 YFSETQ. The CDR3 extends over 11 amino acids. Trimming stripped 2 bases from V and 5 bases from J, with 4 bases between. The CDR3 DNA follows: TGCGCCAGCAGCTTCGACGAGACCCAGTACTTC. Translating gives CASSFDETQYF.